This T cell receptor (beta chain) was captured by sequencing in a study of tumor and adjacent non-tumor tissue in lung cancer. Study in general: Each sample yielded approximately 4 million productive TCRbeta reads on average.

A modified ARM-PCR protocol with three rounds of nested PCR amplified TCRbeta. One entry per CDR3 protein results from TCRdb running MiXCR on the multiplex PCR reads. The profile shows about 75,000 distinct CDR3 sequences, nearly 70% of them singletons. This clonotype showed up many times. Its antigen is not identified. This sample's RNA came from whole unsorted tissue. This non-tumor lung sample came from over 3 cm beyond the tumor edge. Donors were chemotherapy-naive, newly diagnosed lung cancer surgical patients in China, August–late 2014. V gave up 6 bases and J gave up 0 bases; unmatched junction bases: 10. Per germline, CDR1 DFQATT and CDR2 SNEGSKA (reference sequence). This CDR3 contains 17 residues. General study points: Significantly higher TCR diversity was found in tumor than normal lung. Tumor TCR diversity, when higher, was linked to shorter survival.

This TCR was sampled from a woman aged 45-65 years with non-small cell lung cancer. The chain links TRBV20-1 to TRBJ1-5; 11 bases agree with TRBD1. Sample: distant non-tumor lung tissue. The CDR3 bases are TGCAGTGCGAGGACAGGGGGCAGCGGTTATAGCAATCAGCCCCAGCATTTT. This encodes CSARTGGSGYSNQPQHF.